This T cell receptor beta chain is drawn from a study of T cell responses to AZD1222 COVID-19 vaccine. Points from the study as a whole: Increased Spike-specific TCR breadth and depth were observed after two AZD1222 doses. Females made up more of the donors, who were largely white British, and clonal diversity may have come out too low.

Method: immunoSEQ multiplex PCR; TCRdb's copy keeps in-frame clones and lacks some. The sample lists some 100,000 clones, approximately 91% occurring once. Details on this clone: Its antigen is currently unknown.

Trimming took 7 bases from V and 4 from J; bases not matched to a gene: 10. This CDR3 comprises 16 residues. From germline, CDR1 is SGHAT and CDR2 FQNNGV. The receptor was derived from an adult in good health. The chain has TRBV11-2 and TRBJ2-2; 9 bases are shared with TRBD1. The sequences come from peripheral blood, collected on day 0 of AZD1222 vaccination. The CDR3 protein is CASTRGDRVATGELFF. CDR3 DNA: TGTGCCAGCACGCGAGGGGACAGGGTGGCCACCGGGGAGCTGTTTTTT.